The sequence of this T cell receptor beta chain was determined in a study of blood T cell repertoires in COVID-19. Study in general: Researchers got acute and convalescent COVID-19 samples from the United States, Italy and Spain. PBMCs, B-cell-depleted T cells, or T cells were the source of the cDNA or gDNA that made up the material.

Methods used by the authors: Reference gene primer amplification gave estimated nucleated cell counts. Some clones are missing from TCRdb's copy, which holds only in-frame ones; the method was immunoSEQ multiplex PCR. V, J and clone size are those of that table, while D and trimming were read from the DNA. Of more than 80,000 clones in the sample, less than 75% were seen once. With V trimmed by 6 bases and J by 8 bases, 9 bases remained unmatched. CDR3 length equals 14 residues. Germline V CDR1 and CDR2: MDHEN, SYDVKM. The chain uses TRBV28 and TRBJ1-4, with 7 bases identical to TRBD1. The clonotype originates from an older woman in a cohort sampled during active or convalescent COVID-19. What was sequenced was peripheral blood. This chain's CDR3 is CASSLTGRREKLFF. CDR3 in DNA: TGTGCCAGCAGCCTGACAGGGCGTCGCGAAAAACTGTTTTTT.